This T cell receptor beta chain was obtained from a study of CD8+ T cells in alopecia areata. Punch biopsies of lesional scalp, plus peripheral blood, were taken from alopecia areata patients. Points from the study as a whole: Sequences from scalp samples also cover resident alphabeta T cells of normal skin. Lesional scalp, especially alopecia totalis/universalis, showed higher clonality than normal scalp.

The CDR3 has 17 residues. V lost 3 bases to trimming and J lost 0 bases, with 15 bases between them. Looked up from germline, CDR1 is PRHDT and CDR2 is FYEKMQ (reference sequence). Turning to this clone: Antigen specificity is unknown.

The authors extracted RNA and reverse transcribed it into cDNA as the sequencing template. This table comes from immunoSEQ multiplex PCR, and its TCRdb copy is limited to in-frame clones, with some not included. The sample has about 110,000 clones, approximately 50% seen once. The sequence came from a human donor with alopecia areata. The sample taken for sequencing was NKG2D-low CD8+ T cells sorted from blood. This sequence joins TRBV13 and TRBJ2-1; no reliable D call. The DNA for the CDR3 is TGTGCCAGCAGCTTCCCCACCGGACCCAACTCCTACAATGAGCAGTTCTTC. Protein product: CASSFPTGPNSYNEQFF.